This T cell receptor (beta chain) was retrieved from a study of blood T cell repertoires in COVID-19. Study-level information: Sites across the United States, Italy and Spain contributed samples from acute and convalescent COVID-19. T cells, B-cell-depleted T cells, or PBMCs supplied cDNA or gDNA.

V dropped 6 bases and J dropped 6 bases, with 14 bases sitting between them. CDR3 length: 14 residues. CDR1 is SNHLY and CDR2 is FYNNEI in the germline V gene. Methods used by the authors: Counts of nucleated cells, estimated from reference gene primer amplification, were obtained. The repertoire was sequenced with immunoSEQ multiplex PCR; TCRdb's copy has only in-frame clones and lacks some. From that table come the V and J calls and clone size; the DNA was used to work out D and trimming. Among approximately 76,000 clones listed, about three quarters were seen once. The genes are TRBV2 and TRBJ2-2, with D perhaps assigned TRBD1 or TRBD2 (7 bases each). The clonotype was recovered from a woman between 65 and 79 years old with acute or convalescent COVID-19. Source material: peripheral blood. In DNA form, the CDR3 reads TGTGCCAGCAGCGAACAGGGGAGGGCCGGGGAGCTGTTTTTT. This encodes CASSEQGRAGELFF.